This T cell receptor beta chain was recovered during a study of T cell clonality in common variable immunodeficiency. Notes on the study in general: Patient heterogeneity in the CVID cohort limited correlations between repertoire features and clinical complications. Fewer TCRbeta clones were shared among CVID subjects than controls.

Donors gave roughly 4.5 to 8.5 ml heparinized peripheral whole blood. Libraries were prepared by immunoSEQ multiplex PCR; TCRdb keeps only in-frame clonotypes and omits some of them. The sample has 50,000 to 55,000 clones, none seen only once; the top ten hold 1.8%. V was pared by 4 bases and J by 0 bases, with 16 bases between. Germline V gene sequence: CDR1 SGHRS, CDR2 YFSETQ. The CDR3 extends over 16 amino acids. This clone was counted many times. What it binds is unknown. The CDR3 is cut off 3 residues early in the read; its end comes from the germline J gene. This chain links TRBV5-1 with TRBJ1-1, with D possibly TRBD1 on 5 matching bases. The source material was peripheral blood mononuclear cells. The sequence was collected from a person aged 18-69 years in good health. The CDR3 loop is CASSNEQVSMNTEAFF. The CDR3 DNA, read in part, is TGCGCCAGCAGCAATGAACAGGTTTCGATGAACACTGAA.